This T cell receptor (beta chain) was identified in a study of T cell responses to AZD1222 COVID-19 vaccine. Study-level background: Second doses at about 4 or about 12 weeks were pooled.

As to this clone: Antigen specificity is unknown.

Using immunoSEQ multiplex PCR, the repertoire was profiled, and TCRdb retains in-frame clones only, with some absent. The sample shows about 68,000 clones, around four fifths of them seen only once. V lost 8 bases, J lost 0 bases, and 5 bases lay in between. CDR1 is SNHLY and CDR2 is FYNNEI in the germline V gene. CDR3 length: 12 residues. Whole-study findings and limits: Repertoires were collected only later (after the peak T cell response had occurred). Donors, mostly white British, included more females; clonal diversity was possibly underestimated.

The chain uses TRBV2 and TRBJ1-5; no reliable D call. Sample: peripheral blood, taken on day 0 of AZD1222 vaccination. The TCR sequence derives from an adult in good health. This CDR3 reads CASHNSNQPQHF. CDR3 bases: TGTGCCAGCCATAATAGCAATCAGCCCCAGCATTTT. The complete variable domain, with remaining parts taken from reference TRBV2 and TRBJ1-5, reads EPEVTQTPSHQVTQMGQEVILRCVPISNHLYFYWYRQILGQKVEFLVSFYNNEISEKSEIFDDQFSVERPDGSNFTLKIRSTKLEDSAMYFCASHNSNQPQHFGDGTRLSIL.